This TCR beta chain was obtained from a study of identical twins. Points from the study as a whole: Excess sharing by twins proved weaker in beta out-of-frame sequences. The abundant beta clonotypes from cord blood had fewer insertions, and memory repertoires had none of this. Out-of-frame alpha sequences common to twins exhibited a surplus of low generation probability.

TCRdb recomputed calls from the 5' RACE reads with MiXCR, one row per CDR3 protein. In the table there are hundreds of thousands of distinct CDR3 sequences, 6% to 8.5% of which are singletons. Each donor (without exception) was a healthy Caucasian. This clonotype has just a few counts. Its specificity is not known. These data are also associated with another study on yellow fever vaccine responses in identical twins.

Sequenced: CD8+ T cells sorted from blood. The sequence was collected from a woman between 18 and 30 years old in good health.

CDR3 protein: CASSHRDREGETQYF. CDR3 nucleotides: TGTGCCAGCAGCCATCGGGACAGGGAGGGTGAGACCCAGTACTTC. This chain uses TRBV7-9 with TRBJ2-5, with 9 bases identical to TRBD1. CDR3 length: 15 residues. The ends lost 5 bases at V and 5 bases at J; junction bases unmatched: 9. CDR1 is SEHNR, CDR2 FQNEAQ, per germline (reference sequence). The complete variable domain, with remaining parts taken from reference TRBV7-9 and TRBJ2-5, reads DTGVSQNPRHKITKRGQNVTFRCDPISEHNRLYWYRQTLGQGPEFLTYFQNEAQLEKSRLLSDRFSAERPKGSFSTLEIQRTEQGDSAMYLCASSHRDREGETQYFGPGTRLLVL.